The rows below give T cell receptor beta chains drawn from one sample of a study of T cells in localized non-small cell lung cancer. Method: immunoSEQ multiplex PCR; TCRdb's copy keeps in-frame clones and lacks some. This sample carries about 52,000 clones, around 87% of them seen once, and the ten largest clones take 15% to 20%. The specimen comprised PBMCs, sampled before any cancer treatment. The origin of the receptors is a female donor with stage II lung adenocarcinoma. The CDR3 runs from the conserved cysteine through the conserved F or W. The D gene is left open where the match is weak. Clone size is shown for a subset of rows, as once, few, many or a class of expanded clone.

CDR3 DNA: TGTGCCAGCAGTGTTGGGGAGAACACTGAAGCTTTCTTT; CDR3 protein: CASSVGENTEAFF; clone size: few; D gene: NA; J gene: TRBJ1-1; V gene: TRBV2
CDR3 DNA: TGTGCCAGCAGCTCTTGGGGACAGGGAGCCAATTCACCCCTCCACTTT; CDR3 protein: CASSSWGQGANSPLHF; clone size: NA; D gene: TRBD1; J gene: TRBJ1-6; V gene: TRBV5-8
CDR3 DNA: TGTGCCAGCAGCTTAGCCCCGTGGAGGGCAGCAGAGACCCAGTACTTC; CDR3 protein: CASSLAPWRAAETQYF; clone size: NA; D gene: NA; J gene: TRBJ2-5; V gene: TRBV7-6
CDR3 DNA: TGTGCCAGCAGCCAAGGGCGGGGGGCAATCGAGCAGTACTTC; CDR3 protein: CASSQGRGAIEQYF; clone size: NA; D gene: TRBD2; J gene: TRBJ2-7; V gene: TRBV4-2
CDR3 DNA: TGTGCCAGCAGGCGGACAGGGTCGTGGTCTGGGGCCAACGTCCTGACTTTC; CDR3 protein: CASRRTGSWSGANVLTF; clone size: NA; D gene: TRBD1; J gene: TRBJ2-6; V gene: TRBV27
CDR3 DNA: TGTGCCAGCAGCTTGGGGCGGGGGGGGACAGATACGCAGTATTTT; CDR3 protein: CASSLGRGGTDTQYF; clone size: NA; D gene: TRBD2; J gene: TRBJ2-3; V gene: TRBV5-4
CDR3 DNA: TGTGCCAGCAGTGGGCCGGGACAGGGTAATAATGAGCAGTTCTTC; CDR3 protein: CASSGPGQGNNEQFF; clone size: NA; D gene: TRBD1; J gene: TRBJ2-1; V gene: TRBV6-5
CDR3 DNA: TGTGCCAGCAGTTACGAGGGACAGGGTCTAGCCGAGCAGTACTTC; CDR3 protein: CASSYEGQGLAEQYF; clone size: NA; D gene: TRBD1; J gene: TRBJ2-7; V gene: TRBV6-5
CDR3 DNA: TGTGCCAGCAGCTTGCCGAGGGGCTACGAGCAGTACTTC; CDR3 protein: CASSLPRGYEQYF; clone size: NA; D gene: NA; J gene: TRBJ2-7; V gene: TRBV7-2
CDR3 DNA: TGTGCCAGTAGTGCCTCCGGAGGAGGTAATGAAAAACTGTTTTTT; CDR3 protein: CASSASGGGNEKLFF; clone size: medium-sized; D gene: NA; J gene: TRBJ1-4; V gene: TRBV19
CDR3 DNA: TGTGCCAGCAGCTTAAACACCGGGGAGCTGTTTTTT; CDR3 protein: CASSLNTGELFF; clone size: medium-sized; D gene: NA; J gene: TRBJ2-2; V gene: TRBV7-6
CDR3 DNA: TGTGCCAGCAGTGCCCAGGGGGCGCTTGCTGAAGCTTTCTTT; CDR3 protein: CASSAQGALAEAFF; clone size: NA; D gene: TRBD1; J gene: TRBJ1-1; V gene: TRBV2
CDR3 DNA: TGTGCCAGCAGCCGGACAGGGGGCTCGAACACTGAAGCTTTCTTT; CDR3 protein: CASSRTGGSNTEAFF; clone size: NA; D gene: TRBD1; J gene: TRBJ1-1; V gene: TRBV11-3
CDR3 DNA: TGTGCCATCAGTACCGGGACAGGTAATGGGTTAGATACGCAGTATTTT; CDR3 protein: CAISTGTGNGLDTQYF; clone size: NA; D gene: TRBD1; J gene: TRBJ2-3; V gene: TRBV10-3
CDR3 DNA: TGTGCCAGCAGCTCCCGGTGGACTAGCGGGGTGCGATTCGGCACAGATACGCAGTATTTT; CDR3 protein: CASSSRWTSGVRFGTDTQYF; clone size: NA; D gene: TRBD2; J gene: TRBJ2-3; V gene: TRBV13
CDR3 DNA: TGTGCCACGGGCGGCAACAGGGTTGATTCTAGGACTGAAGCTTTCTTT; CDR3 protein: CATGGNRVDSRTEAFF; clone size: NA; D gene: NA; J gene: TRBJ1-1; V gene: TRBV15
CDR3 DNA: TGTGCCAGCAGCCTCGACAGGGGGGATGAGCAGTTCTTC; CDR3 protein: CASSLDRGDEQFF; clone size: NA; D gene: TRBD1; J gene: TRBJ2-1; V gene: TRBV7-9
CDR3 DNA: TGTGCCAGCAGTGAACTACTGAGGAACTATGGCTACACCTTC; CDR3 protein: CASSELLRNYGYTF; clone size: NA; D gene: NA; J gene: TRBJ1-2; V gene: TRBV6-1
CDR3 DNA: TGTGCCAGCAGCTCAGGCTTATATGGCTACACCTTC; CDR3 protein: CASSSGLYGYTF; clone size: NA; D gene: NA; J gene: TRBJ1-2; V gene: TRBV11-1
CDR3 DNA: TGTGCCAGTAGGCGGGCCCCGAATGAAAAACTGTTTTTT; CDR3 protein: CASRRAPNEKLFF; clone size: NA; D gene: NA; J gene: TRBJ1-4; V gene: TRBV19
CDR3 DNA: TGTGCCACCAGCAGAGATTTCAGGGACGGCTATGGCTACACCTTC; CDR3 protein: CATSRDFRDGYGYTF; clone size: NA; D gene: NA; J gene: TRBJ1-2; V gene: TRBV15
CDR3 DNA: TGTGCCAGCAGGGACCGGGACAGGGTGGATCAGCCCCAGCATTTT; CDR3 protein: CASRDRDRVDQPQHF; clone size: NA; D gene: TRBD1; J gene: TRBJ1-5; V gene: TRBV6-1
CDR3 DNA: TGTGCCAGCAGTGAGGAGAGGTCCTACGAGCAGTACTTC; CDR3 protein: CASSEERSYEQYF; clone size: NA; D gene: NA; J gene: TRBJ2-7; V gene: TRBV6-1
CDR3 DNA: TGTGCCAGTAGTAAGGGATATAACACTGAAGCTTTCTTT; CDR3 protein: CASSKGYNTEAFF; clone size: NA; D gene: NA; J gene: TRBJ1-1; V gene: TRBV19
CDR3 DNA: TGTGCCAGCATCAATTACCGGGACCGCCGCCAGGCAGATACGCAGTATTTT; CDR3 protein: CASINYRDRRQADTQYF; clone size: NA; D gene: NA; J gene: TRBJ2-3; V gene: TRBV5-8